This TCR beta chain was captured by sequencing in a study of T cell responses to AZD1222 COVID-19 vaccine (dated by TCRdb to the early 2020s). Some background on the complete study: AZD1222 recipients whose second dose came at about 4 weeks and those whose second dose came at about 12 weeks were combined into one group, since spike-specific TCR depth and breadth did not differ between the two schedules. A total of 233 trial participants underwent TCR sequencing, of whom 207 had received two doses of AZD1222 and approximately 26 had received two doses of the MenACWY control vaccine. Trial participants were enrolled by age into subgroups of 18-55, 56-69 and 70-plus years, and about 150, 27 and 61 TCR-sequenced participants, respectively, were included in these subgroups.

The CDR3 regions of human TCRbeta chains were analyzed by immunosequencing. The original methods were these. Repertoire TCRs were matched against a reference library of SARS-CoV-2-specific TCRs generated with the MIRA antigen-specificity platform. Breadth was defined as the fraction of unique TCRs that were SARS-CoV-2-associated. Depth was defined as the fraction of total T cells that were SARS-CoV-2-associated. Using the MIRA data, each spike-specific TCR was mapped to the spike region that the TCR reacts to and placed in a CD4 or CD8 class. Log10-transformed breadth and depth values were compared by one-way ANOVA with Sidak's multiple comparisons tests. Entries here come from immuneACCESS through TCRdb and include only in-frame sequences with V and J called. Some clones fail to appear in such tables; in the studies checked, an unresolved V gene covers under half of the shortfall, and the cause of the remainder is unknown. That table gives V, J and clone size, and the DNA gave D and trimming. This sample has around 130,000 clones in its table, and 93% of those were observed once. 5% to 6.5% of the sample is in the top ten clones.

As concerns this clone: Its antigen remains unidentified. No qualities accompany the bases; no much larger clone lies one base away.

The investigation overall reported the following: In the small 56-69-year group, the increase in depth fell short of significance, most likely because of low power. Conclusions about previously exposed vaccinees are limited, since just 5 or 6 AZD1222 recipients were seropositive for SARS-CoV-2 at baseline. Because no day 14 peak-response samples were available, repertoires were characterized only after the peak T cell response. The whole spike protein was spanned by vaccine-associated CD4 TCRs, and dominant responses were seen in regions 160-218 and 743-854. Reportedly, almost half of the unique spike-specific TCRs recognized epitopes lying outside the regions that are mutated in the B.1.351 and B.1.1.7 variants. Participants were mostly white British and included more females than males, and it was suggested by the authors that clonal diversity may have been underestimated. After two AZD1222 doses, spike-specific TCR breadth and depth were significantly higher than at day 0 and than in MenACWY recipients.

Taken from cysteine to phenylalanine, the CDR3 has 14 residues. Of all the DNA, just the CDR3 is kept, 42 bases in frame from base 1. The V end loses 4 bases and the J end loses 2 bases, and a stretch of 12 bases separates them. The germline V gene encodes CDR1 SGDLS and CDR2 YYNGEE. The time point label corresponds to: baseline before first vaccination. The vaccinee samples were drawn from two UK trials, COV001 and COV002, one of which was a single-blind randomized controlled phase 2/3 trial testing AZD1222 (ChAdOx1 nCoV-19) in healthy adults. Trial participant PBMC samples were collected at day 0 and day 28 after the second dose for TCRbeta chain sequencing.

The chain uses TRBV9 and TRBJ1-1, with no reliable assignment of the D segment. This TCR came from an adult in good health. Sequencing used peripheral blood, obtained on day 0 of AZD1222 vaccination. The CDR3 region reads CASSPRVGNTEAFF. The bases are TGTGCCAGCAGCCCCCGAGTGGGAAACACTGAAGCTTTCTTT. With all but the CDR3 taken from the reference TRBV9 and TRBJ1-1 genes, the full variable domain is: DSGVTQTPKHLITATGQRVTLRCSPRSGDLSVYWYQQSLDQGLQFLIQYYNGEERAKGNILERFSAQQFPDLHSELNLSSLELGDSALYFCASSPRVGNTEAFFGQGTRLTVV.